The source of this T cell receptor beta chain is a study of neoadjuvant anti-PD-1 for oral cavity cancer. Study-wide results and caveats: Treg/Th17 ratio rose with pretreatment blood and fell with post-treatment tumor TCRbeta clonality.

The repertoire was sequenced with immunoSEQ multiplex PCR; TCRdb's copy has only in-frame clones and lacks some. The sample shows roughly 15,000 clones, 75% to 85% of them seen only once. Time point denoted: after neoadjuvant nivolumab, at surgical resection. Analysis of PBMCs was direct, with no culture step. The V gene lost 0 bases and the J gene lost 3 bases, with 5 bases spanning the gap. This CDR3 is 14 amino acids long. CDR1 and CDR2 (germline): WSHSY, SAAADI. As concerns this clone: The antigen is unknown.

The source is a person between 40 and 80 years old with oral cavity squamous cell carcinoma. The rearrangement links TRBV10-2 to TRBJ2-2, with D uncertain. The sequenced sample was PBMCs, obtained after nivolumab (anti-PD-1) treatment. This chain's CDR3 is CASSESGYTGELFF. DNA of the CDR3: TGCGCCAGCAGTGAGTCGGGTTACACCGGGGAGCTGTTTTTT.